This entry features one T cell receptor (beta chain) sequence. Assay: immunoSEQ multiplex PCR; the TCRdb copy retains only in-frame clones and omits some. The sample lists 150,000 to 200,000 clones, approximately 80% occurring once. The data originate from a study of blood T cell repertoires in COVID-19. Germline values: CDR1 LNHNV, CDR2 YYDKDF (reference sequence). The V gene end was trimmed by 6 bases and the J gene end by 4 bases; junction bases not matched to a gene: 10. The CDR3 is 15 amino acids. The chain uses TRBV15 and TRBJ2-7; TRBD1 matches at 9 bases. The source of this sequence is a man aged 45-60 years who had recovered from COVID-19. What was sequenced was PBMCs or T cells enriched from blood (not recorded which). This CDR3 is CATSQTGTGKYEQYF. CDR3 DNA: TGTGCCACCAGTCAAACCGGGACAGGGAAGTACGAGCAGTACTTC.